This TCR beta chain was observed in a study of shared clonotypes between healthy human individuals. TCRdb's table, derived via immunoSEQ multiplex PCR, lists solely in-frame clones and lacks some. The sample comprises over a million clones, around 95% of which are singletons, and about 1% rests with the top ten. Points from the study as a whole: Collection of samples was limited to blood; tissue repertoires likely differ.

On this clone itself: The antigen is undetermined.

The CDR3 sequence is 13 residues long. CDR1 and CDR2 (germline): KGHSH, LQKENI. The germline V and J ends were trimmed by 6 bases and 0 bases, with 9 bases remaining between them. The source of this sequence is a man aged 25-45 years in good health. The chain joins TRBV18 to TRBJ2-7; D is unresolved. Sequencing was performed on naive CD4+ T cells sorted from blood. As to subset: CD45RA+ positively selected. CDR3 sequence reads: CASSLLSSYEQYF. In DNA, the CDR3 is TGTGCCAGCTCCCTACTTAGCTCCTACGAGCAGTACTTC.